This T cell receptor beta chain originates from a study of blood T cells in healthy people across ages. Overall study results and limits: There were more naive CD4+ cells and higher diversity in long-lived donors than in aged donors.

There are a few counts of this clonotype. Its specificity is unknown. The V gene lost 7 bases and the J gene lost 5 bases, with 18 bases spanning the gap. This CDR3 contains 14 residues. A second about 6 to 12 cycle PCR used barcoded and J-beta primers. One entry per CDR3 protein, called by TCRdb with MiXCR from the 5' RACE reads. The data hold 800,000 to 1,000,000 distinct CDR3 sequences, with around 48% observed a single time. What was sequenced was blood. The clonotype was recovered from a man in his thirties or forties in good health. This chain joins TRBV12-3 or TRBV12-4 and TRBJ2-7; no firm D call. The CDR3 loop is CASTLEVGFNEQYF. DNA for the CDR3: TGTGCCAGCACCCTTGAAGTAGGGTTTAACGAGCAGTACTTC.